The rows below give T cell receptor beta chains drawn from one sample of a study of T cell changes during pregnancy in multiple sclerosis. TCRdb keeps only in-frame clones here, not all; method: immunoSEQ multiplex PCR. The table shows almost 50,000 clones, with approximately 90% occurring only once. The specimen was CD8+ T cells from peripheral blood mononuclear cells, collected after pregnancy. The receptors derive from a female donor with multiple sclerosis, enrolled in a pregnancy study. Each CDR3 is given without its conserved first and last residue.

CDR3: ASSEAWGRPTLNTEAF; V: TRBV2; J: TRBJ1-1
CDR3: ASSPRVGGEAF; V: TRBV27; J: TRBJ1-1
CDR3: ASSFVTSGGVYNEQF; V: TRBV13; J: TRBJ2-1
CDR3: ASSLETGMVEF; V: TRBV7-9; J: TRBJ2-1
CDR3: ASSAMETGWGLF; V: TRBV2; J: TRBJ2-2
CDR3: ASSQVHGQDYEQY; V: TRBV4-1; J: TRBJ2-7
CDR3: ASSFGRALGNNEQF; V: TRBV27; J: TRBJ2-1
CDR3: ASSQDGIMNTEAF; V: TRBV4-2; J: TRBJ1-1
CDR3: ASGLAGYEQF; V: TRBV25-1; J: TRBJ2-1
CDR3: ASTRGNEQF; V: TRBV6-5; J: TRBJ2-1